These 10 T cell receptor beta chains were sequenced from one sample in a study of blood T cell repertoires in COVID-19. TCRdb keeps only in-frame clones here, not all; method: immunoSEQ multiplex PCR. The sample lists about 250,000 clones, approximately 90% seen once, with under 3% in the top ten. Sequenced material: PBMCs or T cells enriched from blood (not recorded which). Source of these receptors: a woman aged 18-35 years who had recovered from COVID-19.

The chain uses TRBV7-6 and TRBJ2-3; D might be TRBD2 (5 bases). The V gene's germline CDR1 is SGHVS and CDR2 FNYEAQ. The V gene lost 0 bases and the J gene lost 4 bases, with 11 bases spanning the gap. The CDR3 contains 15 residues. In DNA, the CDR3 is TGTGCCAGCAGCTTAGCCCGTTCCGGGGCAGATACGCAGTATTTT. This sequence encodes CASSLARSGADTQYF.

The chain has TRBV3-1 (or the pseudogene TRBV3-2) and TRBJ2-7; the match to TRBD1 covers 9 bases. This CDR3 is 15 amino acids long. The V gene's germline CDR1 is LGHDT and CDR2 YNNKEL (reference sequence). J lost 4 bases, V lost 4 bases, and 8 bases had no gene match. This CDR3 is CASSLPGQGLYEQYF. The CDR3 DNA reads as TGTGCCAGCAGCCTACCGGGACAGGGTCTTTACGAGCAGTACTTC.

The chain uses TRBV5-1 and TRBJ2-1, with 12 bases fitting TRBD2. This CDR3 contains 16 residues. V was clipped by 1 base and J by 8 bases; unmatched bases: 7. The germline CDR1 and CDR2 sequences are SGHRS and YFSETQ. Here the CDR3 DNA reads TGCGCCAGCAGCTTGAATCCCCTAGCGGGGGGGTATGAGCAGTTCTTC. Translating it yields CASSLNPLAGGYEQFF.

This chain connects TRBV5-1 to TRBJ2-1, with D possibly TRBD2 on 6 matching bases. Germline V gives CDR1 SGHRS, CDR2 YFSETQ. The V gene lost 9 bases and the J gene lost 6 bases, with 16 bases spanning the gap. This CDR3 spans 13 amino acids. The CDR3 nucleotides are TGCGCCACCGCCCAGGGACTCGTCAATGAGCAGTTCTTC. Protein sequence: CATAQGLVNEQFF.

The genes are TRBV27 and TRBJ2-1, with a weak D call TRBD2 (6 bases). Trimming cost V 2 bases and J 2 bases, with 10 bases left between them. This CDR3 contains 15 residues. CDR1 and CDR2 (germline): MNHEY, SMNVEV (reference sequence). This chain's CDR3 is CASSLGGTAYNEQFF. CDR3 DNA sequence: TGTGCCAGCAGTTTAGGCGGGACTGCCTACAATGAGCAGTTCTTC.

The chain couples TRBV28 to TRBJ1-1, with D hard to call. CDR3 size: 14 residues. CDR1 and CDR2 (germline): MDHEN, SYDVKM. Trimming removed 5 bases from V and 1 base from J, with 11 bases in between. The CDR3 here is CASSAPRGNTEAFF. Written as DNA, the CDR3 is TGTGCCAGCAGTGCACCCCGCGGGAACACTGAAGCTTTCTTT.

The rearrangement uses TRBV10-1 and TRBJ1-6, with D possibly matching TRBD1 (6 bases). The germline V gene has CDR1 WNHNN and CDR2 SYGVQD (reference sequence). V gave up 3 bases and J gave up 7 bases, with 7 bases separating them. The CDR3 covers 13 residues. CDR3 residues: CASSDRGNSPLHF. CDR3 sequence (DNA): TGCGCCAGCAGTGACAGGGGAAATTCACCCCTCCACTTT.

For the CDR3, the DNA is TGCGCCAGCAGCGAAGCTTGGGGCGGACAAGAGACCCAGTACTTC. This translates into CASSEAWGGQETQYF. The chain links TRBV4-1 to TRBJ2-5; TRBD1 is a possible D gene (5 bases). Germline CDR1 MGHRA, CDR2 YSYEKL. This CDR3 has 15 amino acids. V lost 5 bases and J 2 bases, leaving 15 bases between the germline ends.

This chain connects TRBV7-9 to TRBJ2-5; 7 nucleotides align to TRBD1. CDR1 and CDR2 (germline): SEHNR, FQNEAQ (reference sequence). Unmatched junction bases numbered 6, after V lost 5 bases and J lost 3 bases. This CDR3 spans 14 amino acids. The CDR3 nucleotides read TGTGCCAGCAGCAGACGGGACAGAGAAGAGACCCAGTACTTC. Its protein is CASSRRDREETQYF.

This chain uses TRBV6-5 with TRBJ1-2; 7 bases line up with TRBD1. V shed 4 bases, J shed 6 bases, and the junction held 5 bases outside the gene matches. CDR3 size: 13 residues. From germline, CDR1 is MNHEY and CDR2 SVGAGI. The CDR3 region has the DNA TGTGCCAGCAGTTGGGGACAGAGCGATGGCTACACCTTC. Protein product: CASSWGQSDGYTF.